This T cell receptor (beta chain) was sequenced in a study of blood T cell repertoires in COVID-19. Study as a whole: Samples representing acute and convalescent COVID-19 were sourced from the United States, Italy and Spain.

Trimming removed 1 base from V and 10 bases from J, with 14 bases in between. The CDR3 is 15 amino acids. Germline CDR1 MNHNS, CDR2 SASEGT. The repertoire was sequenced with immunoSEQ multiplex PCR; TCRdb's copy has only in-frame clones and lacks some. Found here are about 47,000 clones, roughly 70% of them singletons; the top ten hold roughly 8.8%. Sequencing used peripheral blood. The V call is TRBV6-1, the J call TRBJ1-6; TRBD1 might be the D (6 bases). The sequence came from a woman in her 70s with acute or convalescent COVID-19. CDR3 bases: TGTGCCAGCAGTGAAGACCCCGGGGGGGCCTCACCCCTCCACTTT. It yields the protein CASSEDPGGASPLHF.